This T cell receptor beta chain was retrieved from a study of cytotoxic CD8 clonotypes in ibrutinib-treated CLL. Study conclusions and caveats: Clonotypes that were public were uncommon, and they contracted or stayed stable on treatment.

The table came from immunoSEQ multiplex PCR; TCRdb's copy has only in-frame clones and leaves some out. The sample yields roughly 170,000 clones, 70% to 85% seen once. CDR1 SGHTS and CDR2 YDEGEE come from the germline V gene. The length of the CDR3 is 16 residues. Trimming took off 0 bases at V and 3 bases at J, with 13 bases between the two ends. In the case of this clone: Its antigen is currently unknown.

V usage is TRBV5-8 and J usage is TRBJ1-3, with D unclear. The receptor's source is a human donor with chronic lymphocytic leukemia. Sequencing was performed on PBMCs, taken after 24 months of ibrutinib treatment. The CDR3: CASSLAPGRSGNTIYF. CDR3 sequence (DNA): TGTGCCAGCAGCTTGGCACCGGGAAGAAGTGGAAACACCATATATTTT.